This T cell receptor (beta chain) was documented in a study of blood T cells in healthy people across ages. The V and J ends lost 3 bases and 4 bases respectively, with 15 bases between them. This CDR3 has 15 amino acids. Germline CDR1 and CDR2: LGHNA and YSLEER. Through a sample-barcoded 5' primer and a J-beta primer mix, a second PCR was run for about 7 to 12 cycles. The yield of each sample was at least 2.5 million CDR3-containing paired-end reads. MiXCR, run by TCRdb on the 5' RACE reads, gives a single entry per CDR3 protein. The sample lists about 930,000 distinct CDR3 sequences, around 29% occurring once. This clonotype was observed a handful of times. The same sample was also studied in work on T cells of mothers and their children.

The sequenced sample was blood. The source is a woman aged 40-49 years in good health. The chain recombines TRBV4-3 with TRBJ1-1, with a possible D match to TRBD1 (6 bases). The CDR3 DNA is TGCGCCAGCAGCCAGCAGTTGAGGGGGGGCACTGAAGCTTTCTTT. This sequence encodes CASSQQLRGGTEAFF.